These 30 T cell receptor beta chains were all obtained from the same sample, sequenced in a study of blood T cell repertoires in COVID-19 (dated by TCRdb to 2019 to 2021). The method behind the library was the immunoSEQ multiplex PCR assay. TCRdb limited this immuneACCESS table to in-frame rearrangements with V and J called. A share of clones is missing; checked studies link under half to unresolved V genes, and the rest is unexplained. This sample holds about 80,000 clones; roughly 86% were observed only once. The leading ten clones occupy just over 20% of the sample. The sample taken for sequencing was peripheral blood. The origin of the receptors is a human donor in a cohort sampled during active COVID-19.

The rearrangement links TRBV13 to TRBJ1-1; 7 bases are a match to TRBD1. The CDR3 runs 15 residues. Germline V gives CDR1 PRHDT, CDR2 FYEKMQ (reference sequence). The trim removed 5 bases at V and 1 base at J, leaving 7 bases unmatched. This CDR3 is CASSTRQGGNTEAFF. The DNA for the CDR3 is TGTGCCAGCAGCACGCGACAGGGAGGGAACACTGAAGCTTTCTTT.

The chain couples TRBV4-2 to TRBJ2-5; TRBD2 matches at 11 bases. This CDR3 comprises 17 residues. The V and J ends lost 1 base and 5 bases, in that order; junction bases with no gene match: 9. The germline V gene has CDR1 LGHNA and CDR2 YNFKEQ. This CDR3 is CASSQGYSGGAGETQYF. CDR3 nucleotide sequence: TGTGCCAGCAGCCAAGGGTATAGCGGGGGGGCCGGGGAGACCCAGTACTTC.

V is TRBV30 and J is TRBJ1-4; TRBD1 aligns across 7 bases. Germline V lookup: CDR1 GTSNPN, CDR2 SVGIG (reference sequence). Trimming cost V 1 base and J 5 bases; bases outside gene matches: 7. The CDR3 consists of 15 residues. The CDR3 here is CAWSEKGARNEKLFF. The CDR3 DNA reads as TGTGCCTGGAGTGAGAAGGGGGCTAGAAATGAAAAACTGTTTTTT. The full variable domain, its missing parts supplied by reference TRBV30 and TRBJ1-4, is SQTIHQWPATLVQPVGSPLSLECTVEGTSNPNLYWYRQAAGRGLQLLFYSVGIGQISSEVPQNLSASRPQDRQFILSSKKLLLSDSGFYLCAWSEKGARNEKLFFGSGTQLSVL.

The chain recombines TRBV7-2 with TRBJ1-2, with no clear D. The CDR3 sequence is 14 residues long. The V end lost 7 bases, the J end lost 3 bases, and 15 bases lay between the germline ends. Germline V lookup: CDR1 SGHTA, CDR2 FQGNSA. The CDR3 DNA follows: TGTGCCAGCACCTTGACTCACGGGGACTATGGCTACACCTTC. Amino acids: CASTLTHGDYGYTF.

The chain couples TRBV5-1 to TRBJ2-7, with TRBD2 matching over 7 bases. The germline CDR1 and CDR2 sequences are SGHRS and YFSETQ. This CDR3 has 14 amino acids. Germline trimming cut 4 bases from V and 2 bases from J; bases unmatched to any gene: 6. The CDR3 DNA follows: TGCGCCAGCAGCCAAAGGGACTACCCCTACGAGCAGTACTTC. It yields the protein CASSQRDYPYEQYF.

This rearrangement joins TRBV6-1 to TRBJ2-7, with 8 bases aligning to TRBD2. Germline CDR1 and CDR2: MNHNS and SASEGT. With 1 base clipped from V and 0 bases from J, the junction kept 8 bases outside the gene matches. This CDR3 is 17 amino acids long. CDR3 nucleotide sequence: TGTGCCAGCAGTGAAGGAAGCGGGGGACCCTTCTCCTACGAGCAGTACTTC. Amino acid sequence: CASSEGSGGPFSYEQYF.

The chain has TRBV27 and TRBJ1-2; possible D gene TRBD1, 5 bases. Germline assignment: CDR1 MNHEY and CDR2 SMNVEV (reference sequence). This CDR3 has 15 amino acids. V was pared by 10 bases and J by 4 bases, with 22 bases between. The CDR3 nucleotides read TGTGCCACCTCAGCGATGGAGGGGAGACCCTATGGCTACACCTTC. Its translation: CATSAMEGRPYGYTF.

The V and J genes are TRBV9 and TRBJ2-2; D is possibly TRBD2 (5 bases). The CDR3 length is 14 residues. V lost 0 bases, J lost 4 bases, and 7 bases lay in between. CDR1 is SGDLS, CDR2 YYNGEE, per germline. The CDR3 DNA sequence: TGTGCCAGCAGCGTAGCGGGGTTCACCGGGGAGCTGTTTTTT. Its translation is CASSVAGFTGELFF.

J is TRBJ1-1 and V is TRBV5-1; 9 bases match TRBD1. This CDR3 region has 16 residues. The V gene end was trimmed by 5 bases and the J gene end by 1 base; junction bases not matched to a gene: 9. The germline CDR1 and CDR2 sequences are SGHRS and YFSETQ. Here the CDR3 reads CASRRLGQGGNTEAFF. CDR3 in DNA: TGCGCCAGCAGGAGGTTGGGACAGGGAGGGAACACTGAAGCTTTCTTT.

This clone was found a few times. The rearrangement joins TRBV5-8 to TRBJ1-5; no definite D call. Germline values: CDR1 SGHTS, CDR2 YDEGEE. The CDR3 consists of 15 residues. Trimming cost V 0 bases and J 1 base, with 8 bases left between them. The CDR3 nucleotides read TGTGCCAGCAGCTTGGCGGGGAAGAGCAATCAGCCCCAGCATTTT. Its translation: CASSLAGKSNQPQHF.

The genes are TRBV7-2 and TRBJ2-5; 7 bases are shared with TRBD1. The CDR3 sequence is 13 residues long. Germline CDR1 SGHTA, CDR2 FQGNSA. The V and J ends lost 5 bases and 2 bases, in that order; junction bases with no gene match: 2. This CDR3 reads CASSRGQQETQYF. The DNA for the CDR3 is TGTGCCAGCAGCCGGGGACAGCAAGAGACCCAGTACTTC.

V is TRBV5-1 and J is TRBJ1-6; 9 bases line up with TRBD1. The length of the CDR3 is 18 residues. Germline CDR1 reads SGHRS; CDR2 reads YFSETQ. V lost 1 base and J lost 0; bases outside the gene matches: 5. This CDR3 reads CASSLTGGQSSYNSPLHF. CDR3 coding DNA: TGCGCCAGCAGCTTGACAGGGGGCCAGAGCTCCTATAATTCACCCCTCCACTTT.

The genes are TRBV29-1 and TRBJ2-7, with TRBD2 identical over 7 bases. Trimming removed 6 bases from V and 1 base from J; junction bases left unmatched: 6. CDR1 is SQVTM and CDR2 is ANQGSEA in the germline V gene. The CDR3 length is 13 residues. CDR3 coding DNA: TGCAGCGTAAACGGGGGGTCGTCCTACGAGCAGTACTTC. Its translation is CSVNGGSSYEQYF.

This clone was seen more than once but under ten times. V usage is TRBV10-1 and J usage is TRBJ2-1; the D gene is possibly TRBD2 (7 bases). The CDR3 has 15 amino acids. Germline V gene sequence: CDR1 WNHNN, CDR2 SYGVQD (reference sequence). The V gene lost 9 bases and the J gene lost 2 bases, with 17 bases spanning the gap. The CDR3 here is CARGGGTVPYNEQFF. The CDR3 nucleotides read TGCGCCAGAGGGGGGGGGACGGTACCCTACAATGAGCAGTTCTTC.

The chain recombines TRBV10-2 with TRBJ1-2; D not resolved. The germline V gene has CDR1 WSHSY and CDR2 SAAADI. This CDR3 spans 14 amino acids. With 2 bases removed from V and 4 bases from J, the gap between germline ends came to 11 bases. CDR3 loop: CASSEVTVLYGYTF. In nucleotides, the CDR3 is TGCGCCAGCAGTGAGGTAACAGTCCTCTATGGCTACACCTTC.

CDR3 protein: CASSQRTGGPYEQYF. The CDR3 DNA is TGCGCCAGCAGCCAAAGGACAGGGGGCCCCTACGAGCAGTACTTC. The chain is built from TRBV4-1 and TRBJ2-7, with 11 bases identical to TRBD1. Unmatched junction bases numbered 2, after V lost 2 bases and J lost 2 bases. The CDR3 consists of 15 residues. Per the germline V gene, CDR1 is MGHRA and CDR2 is YSYEKL.

The rearrangement links TRBV27 to TRBJ2-7; the match to TRBD1 covers 7 bases. The CDR3 has 15 residues. The germline gives CDR1 MNHEY, CDR2 SMNVEV (reference sequence). V shed 7 bases, J shed 6 bases, and the junction held 15 bases outside the gene matches. The CDR3 sequence is CASTWGRGYIGEQYF. In DNA form, the CDR3 reads TGTGCCAGCACCTGGGGCAGGGGGTATATCGGCGAGCAGTACTTC.

The chain joins TRBV19 to TRBJ2-2, with 9 bases fitting TRBD1. The CDR3 spans 16 residues. The J segment lost 1 base and the V segment lost 5 bases, leaving 5 bases of the junction unmatched. The germline V gene encodes CDR1 LNHDA and CDR2 SQIVND (reference sequence). The CDR3 DNA reads TGTGCCAGTAGTTTCACGGGACAGGGGAACACCGGGGAGCTGTTTTTT. Its translation: CASSFTGQGNTGELFF.

The CDR3 DNA is TGTGCCAGCAGCGTAAAGCCGGGGAACACCGGGGAGCTGTTTTTT. Translating it yields CASSVKPGNTGELFF. This sequence joins TRBV9 and TRBJ2-2, with D unclear. CDR1 SGDLS and CDR2 YYNGEE come from the germline V gene. The germline V and J ends were trimmed by 1 base and 1 base, with 8 bases remaining between them. The CDR3 is 15 residues long.

CDR3 amino acids: CASSRSGAGELFF. For the CDR3, the DNA is TGTGCCAGTAGTAGGTCAGGGGCCGGGGAGCTGTTTTTT. This sequence joins TRBV19 and TRBJ2-2; possibly TRBD1 for D (6 bases). The length of the CDR3 is 13 residues. V lost 4 bases and J 6 bases, leaving 9 bases between the germline ends. Germline CDR1 is LNHDA and CDR2 is SQIVND (reference sequence).

The chain has TRBV12-2 and TRBJ1-6; the D call TRBD1 from the table was never checked on the DNA. TRBV12-2 counts as a pseudogene. The CDR3 has 17 amino acids. DNA for the CDR3: TGTGCAAGTCGCTTAGCGGAAAGGGGGCGCCGTAATTCACCCCTCCACTTT. Amino acids: CASRLAERGRRNSPLHF.

The chain recombines TRBV5-1 with TRBJ2-2, with 9 positions matching TRBD1. The CDR3 is 17 amino acids. Germline V gives CDR1 SGHRS, CDR2 YFSETQ. J was trimmed by 0 bases and V by 4 bases; bases with no gene match: 7. DNA of the CDR3: TGCGCCAGCAGCCTTCAACAGGGGGCTGCGAACACCGGGGAGCTGTTTTTT. Encoded protein: CASSLQQGAANTGELFF.

This clone turned up a few times. The chain couples TRBV5-5 to TRBJ1-4; D might be TRBD1 (6 bases). The CDR3 covers 15 residues. In germline, CDR1 is SGHKS, CDR2 YYEKEE (reference sequence). The V gene lost 1 base and the J gene lost 7 bases, with 14 bases spanning the gap. The CDR3 DNA follows: TGTGCCAGCAGCTTGACGGGCAGGGGTAGTGAAAAACTGTTTTTT. Translated, it gives CASSLTGRGSEKLFF.

J is TRBJ1-1 and V is TRBV7-8, with D possibly being TRBD1 (5 bases). Trimming removed 5 bases from V and 8 bases from J, with 9 bases in between. This CDR3 is 11 amino acids long. Germline CDR1 reads SGHVS; CDR2 reads FQNEAQ. The CDR3 loop reads CASSRQLEAFF. The CDR3 DNA is TGTGCCAGCAGCCGACAGTTAGAAGCTTTCTTT.

The chain uses TRBV19 and TRBJ1-2, with 10 bases lining up with TRBD1. J lost 4 bases, V lost 5 bases, and 7 bases had no gene match. The CDR3 contains 15 residues. From germline, CDR1 is LNHDA and CDR2 SQIVND (reference sequence). The CDR3 sequence: CASSPRGQGIYGYTF. The CDR3 coding sequence is TGTGCCAGTAGTCCCAGGGGACAGGGGATCTATGGCTACACCTTC.

The chain has TRBV21-1 and TRBJ2-3; the table's D gene call, TRBD1, was not cross checked with the DNA. TRBV21-1 is assigned pseudogene status. This CDR3 has 18 amino acids. Here the CDR3 DNA reads TGTGCCAGCAGCAAATGGCTTGACAGGGGGGATCGCACAGATACGCAGTATTTT. This gives the protein CASSKWLDRGDRTDTQYF.

This clone was seen only a few times. This chain joins TRBV27 and TRBJ1-5; 7 bases fit TRBD1. V trimming: 3 bases; J trimming: 2 bases; junction bases outside the gene matches: 13. Looked up from germline, CDR1 is MNHEY and CDR2 is SMNVEV (reference sequence). This CDR3 region has 18 residues. The CDR3 DNA reads as TGTGCCAGCAGTTTTTCTCCTCTTACAGGGGATGGCAATCAGCCCCAGCATTTT. Translated, it gives CASSFSPLTGDGNQPQHF.

This clone showed up just a few times. The rearrangement links TRBV27 to TRBJ2-2; TRBD2 is a possible D gene (6 bases). This CDR3 is 14 amino acids long. The V end was cut by 10 bases, the J end by 4 bases, with 16 bases between. The germline V gene has CDR1 MNHEY and CDR2 SMNVEV (reference sequence). The CDR3 bases are TGTGCCACTGCTCGCGGGGTGGGCACCGGGGAGCTGTTTTTT. The encoded protein is CATARGVGTGELFF.

The chain combines TRBV11-2 with TRBJ2-1, with 7 bases that match TRBD2. Germline CDR1 is SGHAT and CDR2 is FQNNGV. The CDR3 has 16 amino acids. V lost 1 base, J lost 3 bases, and 6 bases stayed unmatched. In DNA form, the CDR3 reads TGTGCCAGCAGCTTAGTATCTAGCGGTAGCTACAATGAGCAGTTCTTC. The encoded protein is CASSLVSSGSYNEQFF.

The chain is built from TRBV27 and TRBJ1-1; 7 bases are shared with TRBD1. Germline CDR1 reads MNHEY; CDR2 reads SMNVEV (reference sequence). This CDR3 spans 15 amino acids. The trim removed 1 base at V and 1 base at J, leaving 3 bases unmatched. DNA for the CDR3: TGTGCCAGCAGTTTATTTTACAGGGGGAACACTGAAGCTTTCTTT. Its protein is CASSLFYRGNTEAFF.